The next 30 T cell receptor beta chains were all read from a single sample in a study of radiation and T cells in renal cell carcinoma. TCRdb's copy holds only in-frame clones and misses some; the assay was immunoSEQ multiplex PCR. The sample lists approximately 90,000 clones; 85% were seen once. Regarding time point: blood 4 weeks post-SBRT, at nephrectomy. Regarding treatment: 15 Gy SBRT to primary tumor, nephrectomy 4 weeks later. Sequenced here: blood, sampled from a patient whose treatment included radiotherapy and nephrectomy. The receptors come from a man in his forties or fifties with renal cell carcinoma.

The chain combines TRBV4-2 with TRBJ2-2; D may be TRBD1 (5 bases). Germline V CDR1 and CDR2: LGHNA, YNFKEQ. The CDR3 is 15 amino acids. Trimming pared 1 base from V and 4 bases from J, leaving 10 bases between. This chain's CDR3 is CASSQVRVATGELFF. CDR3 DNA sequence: TGTGCCAGCAGCCAAGTCAGGGTTGCCACCGGGGAGCTGTTTTTT.

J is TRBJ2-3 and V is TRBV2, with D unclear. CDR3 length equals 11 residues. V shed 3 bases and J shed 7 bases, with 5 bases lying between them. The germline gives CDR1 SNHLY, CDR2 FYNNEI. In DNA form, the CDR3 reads TGTGCCAGCAGTGACGTTCATACGCAGTATTTT. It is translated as CASSDVHTQYF.

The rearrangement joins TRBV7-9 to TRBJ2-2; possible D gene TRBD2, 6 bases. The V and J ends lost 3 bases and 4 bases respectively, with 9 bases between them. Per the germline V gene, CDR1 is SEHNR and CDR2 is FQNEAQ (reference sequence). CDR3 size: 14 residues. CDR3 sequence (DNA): TGTGCCAGCAGCTTGGCGGGGAGCACCGGGGAGCTGTTTTTT. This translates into CASSLAGSTGELFF.

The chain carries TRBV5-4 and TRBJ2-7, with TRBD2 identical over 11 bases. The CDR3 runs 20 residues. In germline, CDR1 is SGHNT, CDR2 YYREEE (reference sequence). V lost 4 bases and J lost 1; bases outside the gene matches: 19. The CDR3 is CASSERRGLAGGMSSYEQYF. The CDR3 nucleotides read TGTGCCAGCAGCGAACGGCGGGGCCTAGCGGGAGGTATGAGTTCCTACGAGCAGTACTTC. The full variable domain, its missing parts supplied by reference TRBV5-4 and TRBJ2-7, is ETGVTQSPTHLIKTRGQQVTLRCSSQSGHNTVSWYQQALGQGPQFIFQYYREEENGRGNFPPRFSGLQFPNYSSELNVNALELDDSALYLCASSERRGLAGGMSSYEQYFGPGTRLTVT.

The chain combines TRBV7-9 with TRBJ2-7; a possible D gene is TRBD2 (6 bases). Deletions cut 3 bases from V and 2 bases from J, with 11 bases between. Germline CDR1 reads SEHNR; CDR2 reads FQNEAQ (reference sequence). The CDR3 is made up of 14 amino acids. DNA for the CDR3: TGTGCCAGCAGCTTCCCCGGGAGTCCCTACGAGCAGTACTTC. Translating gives CASSFPGSPYEQYF.

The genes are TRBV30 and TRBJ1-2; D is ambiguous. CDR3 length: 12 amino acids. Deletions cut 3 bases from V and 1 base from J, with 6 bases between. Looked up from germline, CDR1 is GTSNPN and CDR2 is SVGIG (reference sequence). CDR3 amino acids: CAWREHNYGYTF. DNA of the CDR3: TGTGCCTGGAGGGAGCATAACTATGGCTACACCTTC.

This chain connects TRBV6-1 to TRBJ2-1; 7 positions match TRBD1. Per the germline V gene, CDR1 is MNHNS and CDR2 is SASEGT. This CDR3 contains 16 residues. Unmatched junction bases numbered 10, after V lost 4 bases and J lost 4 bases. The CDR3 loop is CASSARDRVRYNEQFF. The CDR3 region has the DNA TGTGCCAGCAGTGCACGAGACAGGGTACGATACAATGAGCAGTTCTTC.

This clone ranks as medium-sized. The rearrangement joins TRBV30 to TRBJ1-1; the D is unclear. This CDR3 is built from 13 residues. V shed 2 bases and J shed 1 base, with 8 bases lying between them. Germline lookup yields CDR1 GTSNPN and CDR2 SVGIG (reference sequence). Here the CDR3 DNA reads TGTGCCTGGAGTTTTTCTCAGAACACTGAAGCTTTCTTT. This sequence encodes CAWSFSQNTEAFF.

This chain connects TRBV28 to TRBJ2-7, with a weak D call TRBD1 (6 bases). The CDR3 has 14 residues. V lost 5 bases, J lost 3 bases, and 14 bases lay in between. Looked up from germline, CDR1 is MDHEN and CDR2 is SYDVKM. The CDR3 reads CASSPPGTLYEQYF. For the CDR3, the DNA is TGTGCCAGCAGTCCCCCCGGGACACTCTACGAGCAGTACTTC.

CDR3 sequence: CAISETANYGYTF. The CDR3 DNA reads TGTGCCATCAGTGAAACGGCTAACTATGGCTACACCTTC. The chain combines TRBV10-3 with TRBJ1-2, with D uncertain. Germline CDR1 reads ENHRY; CDR2 reads SYGVKD. The V gene lost 3 bases and the J gene lost 0 bases, with 5 bases spanning the gap. The CDR3 contains 13 residues.

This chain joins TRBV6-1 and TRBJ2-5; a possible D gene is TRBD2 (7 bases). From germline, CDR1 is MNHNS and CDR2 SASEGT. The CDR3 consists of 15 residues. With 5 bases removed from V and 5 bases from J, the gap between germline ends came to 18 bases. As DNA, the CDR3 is TGTGCCAGCAGTACCAACGGGGGGCTTGGGGAGACCCAGTACTTC. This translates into CASSTNGGLGETQYF.

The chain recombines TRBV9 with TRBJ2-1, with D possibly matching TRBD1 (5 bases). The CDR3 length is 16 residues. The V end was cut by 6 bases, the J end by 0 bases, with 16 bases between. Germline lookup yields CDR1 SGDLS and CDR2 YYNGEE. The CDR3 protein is CASNPGAASSYNEQFF. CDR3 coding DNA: TGTGCCAGCAACCCTGGGGCCGCGAGCTCCTACAATGAGCAGTTCTTC.

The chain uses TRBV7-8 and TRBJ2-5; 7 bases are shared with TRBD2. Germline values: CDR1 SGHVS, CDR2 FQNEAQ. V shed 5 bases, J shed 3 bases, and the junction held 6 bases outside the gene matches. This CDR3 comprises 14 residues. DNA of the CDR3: TGTGCCAGCAGCCCTACTAGCGATAAAGAGACCCAGTACTTC. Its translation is CASSPTSDKETQYF.

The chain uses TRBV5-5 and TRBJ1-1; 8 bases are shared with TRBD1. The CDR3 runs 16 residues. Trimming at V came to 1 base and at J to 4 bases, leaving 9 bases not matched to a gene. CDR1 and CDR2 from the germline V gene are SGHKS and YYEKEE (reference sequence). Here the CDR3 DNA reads TGTGCCAGCAGCTTGACCCCGGGACAGGAGACCACTGAAGCTTTCTTT. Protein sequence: CASSLTPGQETTEAFF.

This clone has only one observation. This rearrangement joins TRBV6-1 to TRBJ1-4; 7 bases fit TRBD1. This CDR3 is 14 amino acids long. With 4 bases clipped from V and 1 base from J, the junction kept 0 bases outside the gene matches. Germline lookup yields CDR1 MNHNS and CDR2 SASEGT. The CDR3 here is CASSGQGTNEKLFF. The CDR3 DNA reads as TGTGCCAGCAGTGGACAGGGAACTAATGAAAAACTGTTTTTT.

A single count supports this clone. The DNA for the CDR3 is TGTGCCAGCAGCTACGGTAGCGGGATATCGGAGACCCAGTACTTC. Residues: CASSYGSGISETQYF. This rearrangement joins TRBV5-6 to TRBJ2-5; 8 positions match TRBD2. The CDR3 length is 15 residues. Germline trimming cut 3 bases from V and 5 bases from J; bases unmatched to any gene: 9. Germline V gene lookup returns CDR1 SGHDT and CDR2 YYEEEE. The whole variable domain, remainder taken from reference TRBV5-6 and TRBJ2-5, is DAGVTQSPTHLIKTRGQQVTLRCSPKSGHDTVSWYQQALGQGPQFIFQYYEEEERQRGNFPDRFSGHQFPNYSSELNVNALLLGDSALYLCASSYGSGISETQYFGPGTRLLVL.

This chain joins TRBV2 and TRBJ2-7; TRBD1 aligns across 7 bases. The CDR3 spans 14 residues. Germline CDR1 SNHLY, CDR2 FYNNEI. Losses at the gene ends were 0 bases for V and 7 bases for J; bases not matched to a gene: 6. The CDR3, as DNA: TGTGCCAGCAGTGAAGCGGGACAGTGGCGGGAGCAGTACTTC. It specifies CASSEAGQWREQYF.

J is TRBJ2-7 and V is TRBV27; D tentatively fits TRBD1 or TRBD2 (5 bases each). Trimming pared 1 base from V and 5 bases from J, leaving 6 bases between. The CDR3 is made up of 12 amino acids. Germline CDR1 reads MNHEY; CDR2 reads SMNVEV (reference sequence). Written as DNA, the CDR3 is TGTGCCAGCAGTTTATGGGGGAACGAGCAGTACTTC. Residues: CASSLWGNEQYF.

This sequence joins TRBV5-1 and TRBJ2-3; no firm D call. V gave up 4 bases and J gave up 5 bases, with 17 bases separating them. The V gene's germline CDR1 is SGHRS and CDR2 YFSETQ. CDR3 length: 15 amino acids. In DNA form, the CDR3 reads TGCGCCAGCAGCGCCGGTGGTCAGATTGTAGATACGCAGTATTTT. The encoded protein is CASSAGGQIVDTQYF.

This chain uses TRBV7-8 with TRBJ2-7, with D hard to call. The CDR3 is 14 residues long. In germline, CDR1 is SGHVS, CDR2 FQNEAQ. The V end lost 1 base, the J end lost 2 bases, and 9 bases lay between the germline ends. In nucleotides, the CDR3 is TGTGCCAGCAGCTTAGGACTCGGCACCTACGAGCAGTACTTC. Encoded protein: CASSLGLGTYEQYF.

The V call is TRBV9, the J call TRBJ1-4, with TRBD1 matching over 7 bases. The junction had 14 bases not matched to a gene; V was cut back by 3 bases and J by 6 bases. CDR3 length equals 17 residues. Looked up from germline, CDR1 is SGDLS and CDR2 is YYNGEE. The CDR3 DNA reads TGTGCCAGCAGCGATGGGAGACCGGGACAGCCCGATGAAAAACTGTTTTTT. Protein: CASSDGRPGQPDEKLFF. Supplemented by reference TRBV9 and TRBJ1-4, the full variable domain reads DSGVTQTPKHLITATGQRVTLRCSPRSGDLSVYWYQQSLDQGLQFLIQYYNGEERAKGNILERFSAQQFPDLHSELNLSSLELGDSALYFCASSDGRPGQPDEKLFFGSGTQLSVL.

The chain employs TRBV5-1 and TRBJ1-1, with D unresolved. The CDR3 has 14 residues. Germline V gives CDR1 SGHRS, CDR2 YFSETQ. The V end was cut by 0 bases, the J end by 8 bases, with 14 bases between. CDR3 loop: CASSLAGARIEAFF. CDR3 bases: TGCGCCAGCAGCTTGGCCGGAGCCCGGATAGAAGCTTTCTTT. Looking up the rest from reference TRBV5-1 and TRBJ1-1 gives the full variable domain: KAGVTQTPRYLIKTRGQQVTLSCSPISGHRSVSWYQQTPGQGLQFLFEYFSETQRNKGNFPGRFSGRQFSNSRSEMNVSTLELGDSALYLCASSLAGARIEAFFGQGTRLTVV.

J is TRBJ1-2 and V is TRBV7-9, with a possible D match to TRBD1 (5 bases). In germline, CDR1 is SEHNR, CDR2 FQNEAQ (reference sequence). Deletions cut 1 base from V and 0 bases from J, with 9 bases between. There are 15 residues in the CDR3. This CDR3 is CASSLGGGANYGYTF. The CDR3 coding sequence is TGTGCCAGCAGCTTAGGGGGCGGAGCTAACTATGGCTACACCTTC.

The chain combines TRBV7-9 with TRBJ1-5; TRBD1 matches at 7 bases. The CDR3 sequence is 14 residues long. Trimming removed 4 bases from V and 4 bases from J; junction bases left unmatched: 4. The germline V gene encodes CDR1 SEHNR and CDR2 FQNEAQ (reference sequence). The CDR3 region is CASSSQGWNQPQHF. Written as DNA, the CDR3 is TGTGCCAGCAGCTCACAGGGGTGGAATCAGCCCCAGCATTTT. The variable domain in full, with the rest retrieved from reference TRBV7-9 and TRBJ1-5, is DTGVSQNPRHKITKRGQNVTFRCDPISEHNRLYWYRQTLGQGPEFLTYFQNEAQLEKSRLLSDRFSAERPKGSFSTLEIQRTEQGDSAMYLCASSSQGWNQPQHFGDGTRLSIL.

The CDR3 DNA reads as TGTGCCTGGAGTGTACAGTATAGGCAGGGCATCCGCTACGAGCAGTACTTC. It translates to CAWSVQYRQGIRYEQYF. This sequence joins TRBV30 and TRBJ2-7; possibly TRBD1 for D (5 bases). CDR3 length: 17 amino acids. Germline CDR1 reads GTSNPN; CDR2 reads SVGIG (reference sequence). V gave up 0 bases and J gave up 3 bases, with 21 bases separating them. Full variable domain (rest looked up from reference TRBV30 and TRBJ2-7): SQTIHQWPATLVQPVGSPLSLECTVEGTSNPNLYWYRQAAGRGLQLLFYSVGIGQISSEVPQNLSASRPQDRQFILSSKKLLLSDSGFYLCAWSVQYRQGIRYEQYFGPGTRLTVT.

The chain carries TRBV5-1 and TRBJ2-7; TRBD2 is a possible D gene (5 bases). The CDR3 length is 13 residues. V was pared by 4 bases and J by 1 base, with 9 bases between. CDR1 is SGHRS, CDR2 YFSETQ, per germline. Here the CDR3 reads CASSADSSYEQYF. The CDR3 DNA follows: TGCGCCAGCAGCGCGGACTCGTCCTACGAGCAGTACTTC. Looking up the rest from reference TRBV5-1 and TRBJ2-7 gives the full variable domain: KAGVTQTPRYLIKTRGQQVTLSCSPISGHRSVSWYQQTPGQGLQFLFEYFSETQRNKGNFPGRFSGRQFSNSRSEMNVSTLELGDSALYLCASSADSSYEQYFGPGTRLTVT.

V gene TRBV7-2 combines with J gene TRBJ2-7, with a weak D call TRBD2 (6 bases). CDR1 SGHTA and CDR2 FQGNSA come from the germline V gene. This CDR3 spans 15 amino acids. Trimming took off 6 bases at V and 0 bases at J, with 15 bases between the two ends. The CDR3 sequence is CASRRSGEGSYEQYF. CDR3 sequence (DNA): TGTGCCAGCAGACGATCGGGAGAGGGCTCCTACGAGCAGTACTTC.

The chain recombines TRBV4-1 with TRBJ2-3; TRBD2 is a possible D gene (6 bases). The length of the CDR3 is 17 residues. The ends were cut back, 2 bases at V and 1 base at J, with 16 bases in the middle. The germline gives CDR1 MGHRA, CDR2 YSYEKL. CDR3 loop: CASSQLRRGGGTDTQYF. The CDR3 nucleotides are TGCGCCAGCAGCCAACTAAGGAGGGGAGGAGGCACAGATACGCAGTATTTT.

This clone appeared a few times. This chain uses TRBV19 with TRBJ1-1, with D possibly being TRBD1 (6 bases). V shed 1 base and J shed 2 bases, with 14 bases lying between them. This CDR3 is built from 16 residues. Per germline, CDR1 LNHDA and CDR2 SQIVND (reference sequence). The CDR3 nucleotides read TGTGCCAGTAGTATAGTAAACAGGGAGCTCAACACTGAAGCTTTCTTT. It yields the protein CASSIVNRELNTEAFF. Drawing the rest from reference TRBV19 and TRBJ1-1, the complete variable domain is DGGITQSPKYLFRKEGQNVTLSCEQNLNHDAMYWYRQDPGQGLRLIYYSQIVNDFQKGDIAEGYSVSREKKESFPLTVTSAQKNPTAFYLCASSIVNRELNTEAFFGQGTRLTVV.

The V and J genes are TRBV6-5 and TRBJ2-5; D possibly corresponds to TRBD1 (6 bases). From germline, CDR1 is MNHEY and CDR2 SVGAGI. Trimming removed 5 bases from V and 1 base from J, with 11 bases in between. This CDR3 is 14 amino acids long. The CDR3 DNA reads TGTGCCAGCAGTCTCTCGACAGGCCAAGAGACCCAGTACTTC. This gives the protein CASSLSTGQETQYF.